This TCR beta chain derives from a study of early T cells in non-severe SARS-CoV-2 infection. Individual cDNA molecules were tagged with unique molecular identifiers. TCRdb re-called the 5' RACE reads through MiXCR, storing one row per CDR3 protein. The data hold nearly 110,000 distinct CDR3 sequences, with roughly 11% observed a single time. The length of the CDR3 is 18 residues. Germline CDR1 reads SEHNR; CDR2 reads FQNEAQ (reference sequence). Trimming cost V 3 bases and J 2 bases, with 22 bases left between them. V and J are TRBV7-9 and TRBJ1-1; unclear D gene. The sequence came from an adult who was a healthcare worker with PCR-confirmed SARS-CoV-2 infection or an uninfected control (not recorded which). Sequenced input: whole blood. The CDR3 DNA is TGTGCCAGCAGCTTTGTGTTTCTCCCGGCGGGGTTTAACACTGAAGCTTTCTTT. Its translation: CASSFVFLPAGFNTEAFF.